This TCR beta chain was sequenced for a study of cytomegalovirus exposure and HLA in healthy donors. Study outcomes and limitations: Within a later analysis, the majority of CMV-associated TCR beta chains appeared HLA-restricted. Solely CMV serostatus was available to characterize immune exposure.

PCR involved 60 Vbeta and 13 Jbeta primers. Assay: immunoSEQ multiplex PCR; the TCRdb copy retains only in-frame clones and omits some. The sample includes hundreds of thousands of clones, 76% of them seen just once. This clone was detected a few times. Its antigen is unidentified. There are 14 residues in the CDR3. Germline V lookup: CDR1 GTSNPN, CDR2 SVGIG (reference sequence). Trimming stripped 7 bases from V and 4 bases from J, with 18 bases between. Healthy bone marrow donors supplied every sample. The clonotype originates from a man aged 18-30 years in good health and CMV-seronegative. V is TRBV30 and J is TRBJ2-3; D may be TRBD2 (6 bases). Sequencing input: PBMCs. The CDR3 DNA sequence: TGTGCCTTAGCGCGGGATAACGGCCCAGATACGCAGTATTTT. It codes for CALARDNGPDTQYF.